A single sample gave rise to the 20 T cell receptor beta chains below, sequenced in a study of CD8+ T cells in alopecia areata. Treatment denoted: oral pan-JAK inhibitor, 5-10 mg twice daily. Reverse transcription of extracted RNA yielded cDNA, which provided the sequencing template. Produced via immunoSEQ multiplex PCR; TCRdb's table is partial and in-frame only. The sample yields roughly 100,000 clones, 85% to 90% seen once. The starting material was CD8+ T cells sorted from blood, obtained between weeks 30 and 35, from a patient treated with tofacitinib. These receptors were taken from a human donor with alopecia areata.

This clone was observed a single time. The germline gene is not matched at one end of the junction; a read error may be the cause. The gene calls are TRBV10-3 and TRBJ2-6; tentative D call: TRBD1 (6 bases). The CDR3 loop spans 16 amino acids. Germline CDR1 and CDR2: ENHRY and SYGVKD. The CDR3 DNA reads TGTGCCATCAGTAAGTCAGGGGACTCTGGGGCCAACGTCCTGACTTTC. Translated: CAISKSGDSGANVLTF.

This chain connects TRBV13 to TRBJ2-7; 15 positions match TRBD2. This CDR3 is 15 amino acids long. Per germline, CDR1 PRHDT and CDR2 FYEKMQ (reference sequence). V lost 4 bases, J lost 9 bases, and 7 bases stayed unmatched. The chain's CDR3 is CASSSRTSGRVAQYF. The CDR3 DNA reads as TGTGCCAGCAGCTCACGGACTAGCGGGAGGGTAGCGCAGTACTTC.

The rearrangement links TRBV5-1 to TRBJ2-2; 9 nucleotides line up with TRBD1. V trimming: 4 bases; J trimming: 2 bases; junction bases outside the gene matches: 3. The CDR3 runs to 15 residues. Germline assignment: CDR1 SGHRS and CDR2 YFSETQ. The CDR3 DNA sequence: TGCGCCAGCAGCCCGGGACAGGGAAACACCGGGGAGCTGTTTTTT. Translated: CASSPGQGNTGELFF.

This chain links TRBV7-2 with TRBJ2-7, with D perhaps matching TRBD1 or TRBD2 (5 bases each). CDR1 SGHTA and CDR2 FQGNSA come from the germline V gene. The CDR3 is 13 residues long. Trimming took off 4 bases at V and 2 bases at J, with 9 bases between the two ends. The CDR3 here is CASSWGPTYEQYF. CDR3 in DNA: TGTGCCAGCAGCTGGGGACCTACCTACGAGCAGTACTTC. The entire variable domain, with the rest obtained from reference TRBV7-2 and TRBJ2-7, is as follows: GAGVSQSPSNKVTEKGKDVELRCDPISGHTALYWYRQSLGQGLEFLIYFQGNSAPDKSGLPSDRFSAERTGGSVSTLTIQRTQQEDSAVYLCASSWGPTYEQYFGPGTRLTVT.

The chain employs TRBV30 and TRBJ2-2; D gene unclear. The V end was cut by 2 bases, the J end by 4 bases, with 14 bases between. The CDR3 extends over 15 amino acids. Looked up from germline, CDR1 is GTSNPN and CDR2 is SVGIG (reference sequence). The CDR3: CAWSKGIRTTGELFF. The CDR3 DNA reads TGTGCCTGGAGTAAAGGTATCCGAACCACCGGGGAGCTGTTTTTT. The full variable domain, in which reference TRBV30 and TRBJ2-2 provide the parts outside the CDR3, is SQTIHQWPATLVQPVGSPLSLECTVEGTSNPNLYWYRQAAGRGLQLLFYSVGIGQISSEVPQNLSASRPQDRQFILSSKKLLLSDSGFYLCAWSKGIRTTGELFFGEGSRLTVL.

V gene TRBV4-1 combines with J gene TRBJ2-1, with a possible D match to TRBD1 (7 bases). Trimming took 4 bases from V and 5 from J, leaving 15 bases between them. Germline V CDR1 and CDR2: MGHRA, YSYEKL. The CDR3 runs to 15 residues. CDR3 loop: CASSRGGGMDNEQFF. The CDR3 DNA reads TGCGCCAGCAGCCGTGGAGGGGGCATGGACAATGAGCAGTTCTTC.

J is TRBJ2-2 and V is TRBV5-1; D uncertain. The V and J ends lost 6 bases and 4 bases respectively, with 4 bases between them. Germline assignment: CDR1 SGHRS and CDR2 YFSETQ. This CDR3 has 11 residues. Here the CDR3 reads CASTVTGELFF. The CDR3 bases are TGCGCCAGCACGGTCACCGGGGAGCTGTTTTTT.

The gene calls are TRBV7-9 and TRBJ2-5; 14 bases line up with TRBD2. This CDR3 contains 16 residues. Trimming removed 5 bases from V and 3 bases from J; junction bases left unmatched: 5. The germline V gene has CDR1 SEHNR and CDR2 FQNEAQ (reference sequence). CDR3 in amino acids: CASSPGTSGSEETQYF. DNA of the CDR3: TGTGCCAGCAGCCCCGGGACTAGCGGGAGCGAAGAGACCCAGTACTTC.

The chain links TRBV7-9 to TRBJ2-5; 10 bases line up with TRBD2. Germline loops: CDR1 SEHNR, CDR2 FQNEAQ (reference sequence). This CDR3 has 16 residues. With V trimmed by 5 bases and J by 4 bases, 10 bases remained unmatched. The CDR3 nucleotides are TGTGCCAGCAGCCCGAGAGCGGGAGGGCCGGGAGAGACCCAGTACTTC. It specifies CASSPRAGGPGETQYF.

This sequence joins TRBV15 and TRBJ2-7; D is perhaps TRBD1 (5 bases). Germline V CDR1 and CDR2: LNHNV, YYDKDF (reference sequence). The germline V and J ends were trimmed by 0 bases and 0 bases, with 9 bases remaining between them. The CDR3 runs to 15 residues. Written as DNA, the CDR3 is TGTGCCACCAGCAGAGATAGGGGATACTCCTACGAGCAGTACTTC. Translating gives CATSRDRGYSYEQYF.

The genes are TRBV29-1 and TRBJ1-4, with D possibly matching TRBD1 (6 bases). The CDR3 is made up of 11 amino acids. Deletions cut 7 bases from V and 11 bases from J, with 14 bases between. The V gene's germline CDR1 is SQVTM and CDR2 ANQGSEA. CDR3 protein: CSGDTQGKLFF. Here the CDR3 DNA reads TGCAGCGGTGATACCCAGGGGAAACTGTTTTTT. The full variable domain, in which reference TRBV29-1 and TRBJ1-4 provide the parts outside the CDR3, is SAVISQKPSRDICQRGTSLTIQCQVDSQVTMMFWYRQQPGQSLTLIATANQGSEATYESGFVIDKFPISRPNLTFSTLTVSNMSPEDSSIYLCSGDTQGKLFFGSGTQLSVL.

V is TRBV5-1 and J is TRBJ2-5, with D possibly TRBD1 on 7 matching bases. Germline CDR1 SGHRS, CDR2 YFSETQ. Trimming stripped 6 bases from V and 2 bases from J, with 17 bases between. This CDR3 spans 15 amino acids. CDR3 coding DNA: TGCGCCAGCACCTCGGAGGGACAGTTACAAGAGACCCAGTACTTC. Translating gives CASTSEGQLQETQYF. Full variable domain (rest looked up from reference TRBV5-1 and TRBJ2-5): KAGVTQTPRYLIKTRGQQVTLSCSPISGHRSVSWYQQTPGQGLQFLFEYFSETQRNKGNFPGRFSGRQFSNSRSEMNVSTLELGDSALYLCASTSEGQLQETQYFGPGTRLLVL.

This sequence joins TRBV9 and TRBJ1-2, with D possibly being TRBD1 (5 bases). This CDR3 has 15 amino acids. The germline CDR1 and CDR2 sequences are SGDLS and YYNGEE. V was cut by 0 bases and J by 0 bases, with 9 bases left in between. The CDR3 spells CASSVGQSANYGYTF. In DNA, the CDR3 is TGTGCCAGCAGCGTAGGACAGTCAGCTAACTATGGCTACACCTTC.

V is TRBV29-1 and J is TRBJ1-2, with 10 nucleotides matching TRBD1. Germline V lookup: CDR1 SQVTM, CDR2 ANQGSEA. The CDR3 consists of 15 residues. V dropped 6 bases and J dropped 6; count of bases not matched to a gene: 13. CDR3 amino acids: CSVRGTGVIGDGYTF. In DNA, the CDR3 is TGCAGCGTCCGAGGGACAGGGGTTATCGGGGATGGCTACACCTTC.

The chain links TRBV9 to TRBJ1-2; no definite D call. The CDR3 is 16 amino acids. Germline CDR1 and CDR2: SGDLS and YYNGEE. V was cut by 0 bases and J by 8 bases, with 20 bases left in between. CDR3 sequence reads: CASSVATVGLTEGYTF. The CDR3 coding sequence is TGTGCCAGCAGCGTAGCGACGGTAGGCTTAACGGAAGGCTACACCTTC.

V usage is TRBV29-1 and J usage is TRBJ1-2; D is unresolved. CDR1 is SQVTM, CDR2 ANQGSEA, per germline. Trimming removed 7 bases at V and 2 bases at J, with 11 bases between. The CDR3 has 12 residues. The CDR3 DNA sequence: TGCAGCGGTGGACTGCTCAACTATGGCTACACCTTC. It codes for CSGGLLNYGYTF.

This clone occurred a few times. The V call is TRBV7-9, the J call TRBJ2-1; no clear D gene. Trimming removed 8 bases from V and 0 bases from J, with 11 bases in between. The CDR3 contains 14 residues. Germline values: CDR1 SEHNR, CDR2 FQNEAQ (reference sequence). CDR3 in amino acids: CASPAYSSYNEQFF. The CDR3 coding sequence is TGTGCCAGCCCGGCATACAGCTCCTACAATGAGCAGTTCTTC.

CDR3 loop: CASLQGSYNEQFF. Written as DNA, the CDR3 is TGTGCCAGCCTACAGGGCTCCTACAATGAGCAGTTCTTC. The chain couples TRBV5-6 to TRBJ2-1; perhaps TRBD1 as D (6 bases). CDR3 length equals 13 residues. V shed 7 bases and J shed 0 bases, with 8 bases lying between them. In germline, CDR1 is SGHDT, CDR2 YYEEEE.

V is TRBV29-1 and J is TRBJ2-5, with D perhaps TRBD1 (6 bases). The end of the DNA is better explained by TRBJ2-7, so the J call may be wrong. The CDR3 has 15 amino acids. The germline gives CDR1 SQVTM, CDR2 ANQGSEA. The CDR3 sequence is CSVEVPGTQPYEQYF. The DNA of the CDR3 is TGCAGCGTTGAAGTCCCCGGGACACAACCCTACGAGCAGTACTTC.

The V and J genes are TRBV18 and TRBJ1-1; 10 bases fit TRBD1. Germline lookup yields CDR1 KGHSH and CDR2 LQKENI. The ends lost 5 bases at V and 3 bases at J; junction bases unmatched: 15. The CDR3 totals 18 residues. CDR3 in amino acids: CASSSTGTGALQDTEAFF. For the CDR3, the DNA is TGTGCCAGCTCATCGACCGGGACAGGGGCTCTTCAGGACACTGAAGCTTTCTTT.